This T cell receptor beta chain was captured by sequencing in a study of regulatory T cells in long-lasting Graves disease. This CDR3 has 10 residues. CDR1 SQVTM and CDR2 ANQGSEA come from the germline V gene. Points on this clonotype: This clone may be a read error of a much larger clone one base away.

This sample's time point: newly diagnosed GD, antithyroid drugs for less than 3 months. The TCR library was prepared using RNA isolated from PBMCs. iRepertoire HTBI primers and Arm-PCR of CDR3 regions built TCR beta libraries. TCRdb redid the calling of the multiplex PCR reads with MiXCR, one entry per CDR3 protein. The sample includes 300,000 to 450,000 distinct CDR3 sequences, around 16% of them seen just once. This receptor was obtained from a female donor with Graves disease. The starting material was peripheral blood mononuclear cells (PBMCs), obtained at new diagnosis, from a patient treated with antithyroid drugs. The rearrangement uses TRBV29-1 and TRBJ1-2; D ambiguous. CDR3 residues: CSVAHYGYAF. As DNA, the CDR3 is TGCAGCGTAGCCCACTATGGCTACGCCTTC. Based on the CDR3 plus reference TRBV29-1 and TRBJ1-2, the full variable domain is SAVISQKPSRDICQRGTSLTIQCQVDSQVTMMFWYRQQPGQSLTLIATANQGSEATYESGFVIDKFPISRPNLTFSTLTVSNMSPEDSSIYLCSVAHYGYAFGSGTRLTVV.